Below are 10 T cell receptor beta chains sequenced from a single sample in a study of Ad26.COV2.S vaccination and SARS-CoV-2 variants. Only in-frame clones appear in the TCRdb table, and some are missing; sequencing was by immunoSEQ multiplex PCR. This sample carries around 340,000 clones, approximately 86% of them seen once, and the ten largest clones take approximately 11%. Treatment defined: some 20 received Ad26.COV2.S at low or high dose, single or two shots; a few received placebo; per-sample allocation not given. Day 63 after the first vaccine or placebo injection was the time point for sampling. The specimen was peripheral blood, collected in a trial of Ad26.COV2.S vaccine versus placebo. The receptors were gathered from a person aged 18-60 years who received the Ad26.COV2.S COVID-19 vaccine or a placebo.

Here the CDR3 reads CASSQDFVGTRGEQYF. CDR3 bases: TGCGCCAGCAGCCAAGACTTCGTAGGGACTAGGGGCGAGCAGTACTTC. This sequence joins TRBV4-3 and TRBJ2-7; 8 bases match TRBD2. The CDR3 has 16 residues. The germline CDR1 and CDR2 sequences are LGHNA and YSLEER. Germline trimming cut 0 bases from V and 6 bases from J; bases unmatched to any gene: 10.

The chain has TRBV6-5 and TRBJ2-7; a possible D gene is TRBD1 (6 bases). The CDR3 loop spans 15 amino acids. Trimming left V 5 bases short and J 4 bases short, with 18 bases between. Germline V lookup: CDR1 MNHEY, CDR2 SVGAGI. CDR3 in DNA: TGTGCCAGCAGTCCTGAACCGACAGGACCTTACGAGCAGTACTTC. Translated, it gives CASSPEPTGPYEQYF.

The V and J genes are TRBV5-1 and TRBJ2-1; possibly TRBD1 or TRBD2 for D (6 bases each). Looked up from germline, CDR1 is SGHRS and CDR2 is YFSETQ. This CDR3 contains 18 residues. With 4 bases removed from V and 7 bases from J, the gap between germline ends came to 27 bases. CDR3 DNA: TGCGCCAGCAGCATTGGTCCCCCCGTCGGGGGCCGTGGGAATGAGCAGTTCTTC. This codes for CASSIGPPVGGRGNEQFF.

The rearrangement links TRBV3-1 (or the pseudogene TRBV3-2) to TRBJ1-1; D remains unclear. The germline CDR1 and CDR2 sequences are LGHDT and YNNKEL (reference sequence). This CDR3 contains 12 residues. The V and J ends lost 4 bases and 2 bases respectively, with 5 bases between them. CDR3 sequence reads: CASSLYNTEAFF. The DNA of the CDR3 is TGTGCCAGCAGCCTTTATAACACTGAAGCTTTCTTT.

The chain couples TRBV18 to TRBJ1-2, with 7 bases that match TRBD1. Germline V gene data show CDR1 as KGHSH and CDR2 as LQKENI. V lost 3 bases to trimming and J lost 6 bases; unmatched junction nucleotides: 7. This CDR3 region has 14 residues. CDR3 DNA: TGTGCCAGCTCACCGGAATCCAGGGGGAATGGCTACACCTTC. The encoded protein is CASSPESRGNGYTF.

This clone has just a few counts. V is TRBV6-4 and J is TRBJ2-1; TRBD2 agrees at 7 bases. This CDR3 is 13 amino acids long. V trimming: 3 bases; J trimming: 9 bases; junction bases outside the gene matches: 5. Germline loops: CDR1 MRHNA, CDR2 SNTAGT. The CDR3 region has the DNA TGTGCCAGCAGTGAACGGGAGGAGGGTGAGCAGTTCTTC. It specifies CASSEREEGEQFF.

The V call is TRBV5-5, the J call TRBJ1-5, with 9 bases fitting TRBD1. V gave up 3 bases and J gave up 4 bases; unmatched junction bases: 5. The CDR3 runs 15 residues. CDR1 is SGHKS and CDR2 is YYEKEE in the germline V gene (reference sequence). The CDR3 here is CASSSPGTGNQPQHF. CDR3 sequence (DNA): TGTGCCAGCAGCTCTCCCGGGACAGGGAATCAGCCCCAGCATTTT.

The chain uses TRBV6-2 or TRBV6-3 and TRBJ2-1; D gene ambiguous. Germline CDR1 and CDR2: MNHEY and SVGEGT. Between the trimmed V and J ends, which lost 0 bases and 9 bases, there was a span of 6 bases. The CDR3 totals 12 residues. CDR3 sequence reads: CASSYSPSEQFF. The CDR3 DNA reads TGTGCCAGCAGTTACTCCCCTTCTGAGCAGTTCTTC.

A single count supports this clone. The rearrangement joins TRBV4-3 to TRBJ1-2; D is unresolved. V shed 0 bases and J shed 4 bases, with 6 bases lying between them. CDR1 and CDR2 (germline): LGHNA, YSLEER. There are 13 residues in the CDR3. CDR3 bases: TGCGCCAGCAGCCAAGACCTCGTCTATGGCTACACCTTC. Its translation is CASSQDLVYGYTF.

This rearrangement joins TRBV7-3 to TRBJ1-6; D might be TRBD1 (5 bases). The germline CDR1 and CDR2 sequences are SGHTA and FQGTGA. The CDR3 is made up of 15 amino acids. The ends were cut back, 0 bases at V and 6 bases at J, with 9 bases in the middle. CDR3 sequence reads: CASSLTGRSNSPLHF. As DNA, the CDR3 is TGTGCCAGCAGCTTAACGGGACGGAGTAATTCACCCCTCCACTTT.